This T cell receptor (beta chain) was retrieved from a study of blood T cell repertoires in COVID-19. Study context: The United States, Italy and Spain provided the acute and convalescent COVID-19 samples. Nucleic acid was either cDNA or gDNA, and it came from T cells, B-cell-depleted T cells, or PBMCs.

Per the original methods: Reference gene primers were amplified, and this amplification served to estimate nucleated cell counts. Profiled with immunoSEQ multiplex PCR; TCRdb holds only in-frame clones, not every one. The DNA gave D and trimming, while V, J and clone size come from that table. The repertoire holds roughly 120,000 clones, with about 90% as singletons. Seattle patient enrollment occurred during active infection, with longitudinal follow-up thereafter. The CDR3 length is 13 residues. Deletions cut 0 bases from V and 6 bases from J, with 9 bases between. Germline CDR1 reads SGHDT; CDR2 reads YYEEEE.

Sequences were obtained from peripheral blood. The V call is TRBV5-6, the J call TRBJ1-2; D call uncertain. This receptor was taken from a man aged 45 to 65 with COVID-19, enrolled during active disease. The CDR3 is CASSLDARNGYTF. CDR3 DNA: TGTGCCAGCAGCTTGGACGCCAGAAATGGCTACACCTTC. Looking up the rest from reference TRBV5-6 and TRBJ1-2 gives the full variable domain: DAGVTQSPTHLIKTRGQQVTLRCSPKSGHDTVSWYQQALGQGPQFIFQYYEEEERQRGNFPDRFSGHQFPNYSSELNVNALLLGDSALYLCASSLDARNGYTFGSGTRLTVV.